This is a list of T cell receptor beta chains from one sample in a study of blood T cell repertoires in COVID-19. Using immunoSEQ multiplex PCR, the repertoire was profiled, and TCRdb retains in-frame clones only, with some absent. Here the sample spans approximately 210,000 clones, 80% to 90% being singletons. Sequencing was carried out using peripheral blood. These receptors were taken from a woman of 80 years or more with COVID-19, enrolled during active disease. The CDR3 runs from the conserved cysteine through the conserved F or W. D genes are given only for firm matches. Not all rows give a size; the values are once, few, many and, for expanded clones, a class.

v_gene,abundance,j_gene,d_gene,CDR3nt,CDR3aa
TRBV6-5,.,TRBJ1-2,.,TGTGCCAGCAGCCCATCAGGGAGGATACCCTACACCTTC,CASSPSGRIPYTF
TRBV30,.,TRBJ2-7,.,TGTGCCTGGAGTGTGTTACGGCGGGGAGAGCAGTACTTC,CAWSVLRRGEQYF
TRBV9,few,TRBJ1-1,TRBD1,TGTGCCAGCAGCGGAGCAGGGGGCGTCAATTCTGAAGCTTTCTTT,CASSGAGGVNSEAFF
TRBV28,few,TRBJ1-1,.,TGTGCCAGCAGTCGAAGCCTGAGCCGCACTGAAGCTTTCTTT,CASSRSLSRTEAFF
TRBV7-8,.,TRBJ1-1,.,TGTGCCAGCAGCTTTTATAACACTGAAGCTTTCTTT,CASSFYNTEAFF
TRBV7-9,.,TRBJ2-2,.,TGTGCCAGCAGCTTAGTTGGCGGGGTAAAAGCCGGGGAGCTGTTTTTT,CASSLVGGVKAGELFF
TRBV27,.,TRBJ1-2,.,TGTGCCAGCAGTAGAACCGTGGGGGCGCCCCGACCCCGCTACACCTTC,CASSRTVGAPRPRYTF
TRBV19,.,TRBJ1-6,TRBD1,TGTGCCAGTAGTCTGGATTGGACAGGGTTAACTTCACCCCTCCACTTT,CASSLDWTGLTSPLHF
TRBV28,.,TRBJ1-1,.,TGTGCCAGCAGCGGTGCGGGTTACACTGAAGCTTTCTTT,CASSGAGYTEAFF
TRBV5-4,.,TRBJ1-1,TRBD1,TGTGCCAGCAGCTCGACCGGGACAGGGGTATCAGCTTTCTTT,CASSSTGTGVSAFF
TRBV14,.,TRBJ1-4,TRBD1,TGTGCCAGCAGCCGGTCACAGGGGAGCGAAAAACTGTTTTTT,CASSRSQGSEKLFF
TRBV5-1,once,TRBJ2-6,TRBD1,TGCGCCAGCAGCTTGGTCCTTGTCGGGACAGGGGATACCAACGTCCTGACTTTC,CASSLVLVGTGDTNVLTF
TRBV5-6,.,TRBJ2-2,.,TGTGCCAGCAACGTAGGAGCGAACACCGGGGAGCTGTTTTTT,CASNVGANTGELFF
TRBV15,once,TRBJ1-6,.,TGTGCCACCAGCAGGGCCTTTTCTGTTCGTAATTCACCCCTCCACTTT,CATSRAFSVRNSPLHF
TRBV4-1,.,TRBJ2-4,TRBD1,TGCGCCAGCAGCCAAGTTCAATTACCGGGACAGGGTGTGAAAATTCAGTACTTC,CASSQVQLPGQGVKIQYF
TRBV6-5,.,TRBJ2-7,TRBD2,TGTGCCAGCAGCCTCAGCGGGGGAAAACCCTACGAGCAGTACTTC,CASSLSGGKPYEQYF
TRBV2,.,TRBJ1-3,TRBD1,TGTGCCAGCAGCTCCGGGACAGGGGCACGAAACACCATATATTTT,CASSSGTGARNTIYF
TRBV11-3,.,TRBJ1-1,.,TGTGCCAGCAGCTCAGGATTCAGTACTGAAGCTTTCTTT,CASSSGFSTEAFF
TRBV6-5,once,TRBJ2-7,.,TGTGCCAGCCTTAATGGACTCCCGTCCTACGAGCAGTACTTC,CASLNGLPSYEQYF
TRBV4-2,.,TRBJ2-1,.,TGTGCCAGCACCCCTATGGATTCTAGCTCCTACAATGAGCAGTTCTTC,CASTPMDSSSYNEQFF
TRBV6-6,.,TRBJ2-1,TRBD1,TGTGCCAGCAGTCAGACAGGGGGCGCTGGGAATGAGCAGTTCTTC,CASSQTGGAGNEQFF
TRBV7-2,.,TRBJ1-3,TRBD1,TGTGCCAGCCGACAGGGTAGCTCTGGAAACACCATATATTTT,CASRQGSSGNTIYF
TRBV12-3/TRBV12-4,.,TRBJ1-1,TRBD1,TGTGCCAGCAGCGGACAGGGGAACACTGAAGCTTTCTTT,CASSGQGNTEAFF
TRBV5-1,few,TRBJ2-5,.,TGCGCCAGCAGCTTGTCAGGGGGGTGGGAGACCCAGTACTTC,CASSLSGGWETQYF
TRBV29-1,once,TRBJ2-1,TRBD2,TGCAGCGCTCTAGCGGGGGGCGGAACAAACAACCCTGAGCAGTTCTTC,CSALAGGGTNNPEQFF
TRBV12-3/TRBV12-4,.,TRBJ1-2,.,TGTGCCAGCTCTAGGGGTGGCTACACCTTC,CASSRGGYTF
TRBV5-1,once,TRBJ2-1,.,TGCGCCAGCAGCTCCGGGAACTTCAATGAGCAGTTCTTC,CASSSGNFNEQFF